This T cell receptor (beta chain) was obtained from a study of shared clonotypes between healthy human individuals. Using immunoSEQ multiplex PCR, the repertoire was profiled, and TCRdb retains in-frame clones only, with some absent. The data show more than 2,000,000 clones, 93% seen once. The CDR3 is 17 residues long. V lost 0 bases and J 3 bases, leaving 19 bases between the germline ends. CDR1 is SGHRS, CDR2 YFSETQ, per germline. Input material: naive CD4+ T cells from PBMCs. The subset denotes: CD45RA+ positively selected. This TCR was recovered from a man between 18 and 35 years old in good health. Some clones in this sample may be carry-over from other donors' samples. The rearrangement joins TRBV5-1 to TRBJ2-7, with a tentative D call TRBD2 (5 bases). In DNA, the CDR3 is TGCGCCAGCAGCTTGGCCGAGGGCGTCCCCTCTTACTACGAGCAGTACTTC. Its translation is CASSLAEGVPSYYEQYF.